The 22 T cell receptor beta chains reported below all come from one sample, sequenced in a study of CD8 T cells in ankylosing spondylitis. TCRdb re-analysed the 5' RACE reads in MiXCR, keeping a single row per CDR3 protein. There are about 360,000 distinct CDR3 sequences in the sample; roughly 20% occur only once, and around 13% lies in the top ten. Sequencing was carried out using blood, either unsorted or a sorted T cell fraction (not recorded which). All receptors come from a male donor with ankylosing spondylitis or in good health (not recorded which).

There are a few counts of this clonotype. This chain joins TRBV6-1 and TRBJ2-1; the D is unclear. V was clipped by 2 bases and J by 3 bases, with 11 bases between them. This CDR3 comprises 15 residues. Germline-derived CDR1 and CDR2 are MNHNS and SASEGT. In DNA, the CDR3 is TGTGCCAGCAGTGAATTAATAGGGAACTACAATGAGCAGTTCTTC. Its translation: CASSELIGNYNEQFF.

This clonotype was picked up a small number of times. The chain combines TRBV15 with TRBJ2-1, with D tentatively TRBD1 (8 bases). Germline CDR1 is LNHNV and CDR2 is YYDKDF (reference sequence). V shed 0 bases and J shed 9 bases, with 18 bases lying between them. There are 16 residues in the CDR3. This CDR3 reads CATSRDQTGEGGEQFF. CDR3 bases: TGTGCCACCAGCAGAGACCAGACAGGGGAGGGGGGTGAGCAGTTCTTC.

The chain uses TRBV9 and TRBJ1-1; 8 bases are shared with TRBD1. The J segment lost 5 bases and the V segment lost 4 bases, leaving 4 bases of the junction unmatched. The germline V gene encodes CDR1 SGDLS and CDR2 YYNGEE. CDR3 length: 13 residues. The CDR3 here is CASSRDRWTEAFF. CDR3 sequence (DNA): TGTGCCAGCAGCCGGGACAGGTGGACTGAAGCTTTCTTT.

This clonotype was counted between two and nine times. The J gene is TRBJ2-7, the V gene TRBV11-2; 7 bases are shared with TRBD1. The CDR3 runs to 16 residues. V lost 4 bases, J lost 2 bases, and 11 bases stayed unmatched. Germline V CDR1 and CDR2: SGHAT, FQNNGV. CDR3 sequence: CASSSSTGPAPYEQYF. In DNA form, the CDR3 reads TGTGCCAGCAGCTCGTCGACAGGGCCTGCACCCTACGAGCAGTACTTC. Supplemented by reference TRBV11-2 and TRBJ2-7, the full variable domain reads EAGVAQSPRYKIIEKRQSVAFWCNPISGHATLYWYQQILGQGPKLLIQFQNNGVVDDSQLPKDRFSAERLKGVDSTLKIQPAKLEDSAVYLCASSSSTGPAPYEQYFGPGTRLTVT.

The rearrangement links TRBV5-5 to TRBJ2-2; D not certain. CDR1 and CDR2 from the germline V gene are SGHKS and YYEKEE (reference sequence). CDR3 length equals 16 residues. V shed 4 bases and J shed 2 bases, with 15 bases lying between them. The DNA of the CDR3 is TGTGCCAGCAGCCCTGCTAGGAACTCAAACACCGGGGAGCTGTTTTTT. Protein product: CASSPARNSNTGELFF.

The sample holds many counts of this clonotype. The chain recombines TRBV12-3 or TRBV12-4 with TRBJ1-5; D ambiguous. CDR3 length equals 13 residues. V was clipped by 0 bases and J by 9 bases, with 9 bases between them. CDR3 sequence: CASSLAAHLPQHF. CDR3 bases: TGTGCCAGCAGTTTAGCGGCGCATTTGCCCCAGCATTTT.

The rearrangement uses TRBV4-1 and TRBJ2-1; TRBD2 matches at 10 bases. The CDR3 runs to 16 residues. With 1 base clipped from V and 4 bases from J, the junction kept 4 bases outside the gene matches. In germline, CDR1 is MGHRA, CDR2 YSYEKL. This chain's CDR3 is CASSQVVAGGYNEQFF. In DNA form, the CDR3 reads TGCGCCAGCAGCCAAGTGGTAGCGGGGGGTTACAATGAGCAGTTCTTC.

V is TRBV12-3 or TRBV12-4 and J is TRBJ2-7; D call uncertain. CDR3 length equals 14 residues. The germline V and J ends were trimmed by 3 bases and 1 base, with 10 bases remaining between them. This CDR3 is CASSFVLGSYEQYF. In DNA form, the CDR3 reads TGTGCCAGCAGTTTTGTTCTGGGTTCCTACGAGCAGTACTTC.

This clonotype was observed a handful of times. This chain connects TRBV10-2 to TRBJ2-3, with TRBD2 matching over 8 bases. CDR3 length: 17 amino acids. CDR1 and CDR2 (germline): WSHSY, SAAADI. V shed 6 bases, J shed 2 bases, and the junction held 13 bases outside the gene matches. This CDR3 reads CASSSYYAGGHTDTQYF. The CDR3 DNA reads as TGCGCCAGCAGCTCTTACTATGCGGGGGGACACACAGATACGCAGTATTTT.

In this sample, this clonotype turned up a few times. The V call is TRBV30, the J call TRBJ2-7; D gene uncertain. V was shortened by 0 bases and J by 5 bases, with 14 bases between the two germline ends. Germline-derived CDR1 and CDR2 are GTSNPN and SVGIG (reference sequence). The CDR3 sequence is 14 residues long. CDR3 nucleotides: TGTGCCTGGAGTGTAGGTTACAGTCCGGACGAGCAGTACTTC. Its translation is CAWSVGYSPDEQYF.

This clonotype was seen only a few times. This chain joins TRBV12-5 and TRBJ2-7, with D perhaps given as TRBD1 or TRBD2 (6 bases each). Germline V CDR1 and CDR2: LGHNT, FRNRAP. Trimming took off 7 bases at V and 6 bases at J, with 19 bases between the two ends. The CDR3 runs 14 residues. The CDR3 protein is CASAVGGGLGEQYF. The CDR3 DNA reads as TGTGCTAGTGCCGTAGGAGGGGGGCTTGGCGAGCAGTACTTC.

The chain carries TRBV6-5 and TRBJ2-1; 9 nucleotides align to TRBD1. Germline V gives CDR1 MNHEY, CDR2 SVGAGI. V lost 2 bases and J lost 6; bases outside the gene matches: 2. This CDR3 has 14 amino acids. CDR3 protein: CASSYRTGANEQFF. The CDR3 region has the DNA TGTGCCAGCAGTTACAGGACAGGGGCCAATGAGCAGTTCTTC.

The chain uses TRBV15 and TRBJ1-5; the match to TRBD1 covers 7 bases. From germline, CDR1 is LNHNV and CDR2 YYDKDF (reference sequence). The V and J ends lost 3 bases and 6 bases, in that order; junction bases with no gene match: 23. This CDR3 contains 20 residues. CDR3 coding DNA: TGTGCCACCAGCAGCGACCCTCACGGGACAGTGATCGGTCAGGGTCAGCCCCAGCATTTT. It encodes CATSSDPHGTVIGQGQPQHF.

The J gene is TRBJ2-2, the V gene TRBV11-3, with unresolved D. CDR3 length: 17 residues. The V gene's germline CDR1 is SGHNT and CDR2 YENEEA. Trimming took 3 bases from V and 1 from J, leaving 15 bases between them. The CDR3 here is CASSFGLAGVNTGELFF. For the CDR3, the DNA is TGTGCCAGCAGCTTTGGCTTGGCAGGAGTGAACACCGGGGAGCTGTTTTTT.

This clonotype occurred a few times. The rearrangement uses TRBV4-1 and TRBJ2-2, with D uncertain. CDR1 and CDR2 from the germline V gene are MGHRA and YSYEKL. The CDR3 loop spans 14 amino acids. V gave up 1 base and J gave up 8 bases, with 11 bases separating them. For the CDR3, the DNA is TGCGCCAGCAGCCAAGTTAGCAGACTTGGGGAGCTGTTTTTT. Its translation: CASSQVSRLGELFF.

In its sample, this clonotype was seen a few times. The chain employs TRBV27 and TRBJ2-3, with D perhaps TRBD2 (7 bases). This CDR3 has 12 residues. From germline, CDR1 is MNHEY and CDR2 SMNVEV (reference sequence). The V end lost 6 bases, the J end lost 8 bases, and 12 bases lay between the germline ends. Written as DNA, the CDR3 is TGTGCCAGCAGCCGCGGGGGCCTTACGCAGTATTTT. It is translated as CASSRGGLTQYF.

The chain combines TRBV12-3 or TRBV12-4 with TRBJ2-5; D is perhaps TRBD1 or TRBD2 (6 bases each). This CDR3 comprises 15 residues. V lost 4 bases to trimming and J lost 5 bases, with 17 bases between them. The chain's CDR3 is CASSSPGGGGETQYF. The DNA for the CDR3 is TGTGCCAGCAGTTCCCCCGGAGGGGGAGGCGAGACCCAGTACTTC.

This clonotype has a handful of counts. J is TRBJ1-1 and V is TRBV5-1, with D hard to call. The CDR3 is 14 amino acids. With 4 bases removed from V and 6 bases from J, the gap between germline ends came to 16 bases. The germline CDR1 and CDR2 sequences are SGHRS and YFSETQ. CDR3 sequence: CASSGWTEQAEAFF. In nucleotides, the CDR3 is TGCGCCAGCAGCGGTTGGACGGAGCAAGCTGAAGCTTTCTTT.

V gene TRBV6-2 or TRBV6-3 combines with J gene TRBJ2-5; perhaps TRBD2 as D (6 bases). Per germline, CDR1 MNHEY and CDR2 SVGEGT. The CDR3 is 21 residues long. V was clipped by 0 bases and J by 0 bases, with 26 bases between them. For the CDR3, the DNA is TGTGCCAGCAGTTACTCGAGTTGGAAACCGGGACTTAGTTCGTACCAAGAGACCCAGTACTTC. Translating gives CASSYSSWKPGLSSYQETQYF.

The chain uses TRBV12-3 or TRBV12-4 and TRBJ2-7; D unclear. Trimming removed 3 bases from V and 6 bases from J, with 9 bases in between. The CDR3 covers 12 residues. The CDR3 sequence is CASSFARSEQYF. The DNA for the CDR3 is TGTGCCAGCAGTTTCGCACGGAGCGAGCAGTACTTC.

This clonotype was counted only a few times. CDR3 region: CASSLALGTNTEAFF. CDR3 bases: TGTGCCAGCAGCTTGGCTTTGGGGACGAACACTGAAGCTTTCTTT. This chain links TRBV5-8 with TRBJ1-1; D perhaps matches TRBD1 (5 bases). The CDR3 has 15 residues. Germline-derived CDR1 and CDR2 are SGHTS and YDEGEE. Trimming stripped 0 bases from V and 1 base from J, with 10 bases between. The complete variable domain, with remaining parts taken from reference TRBV5-8 and TRBJ1-1, reads EAGVTQSPTHLIKTRGQQATLRCSPISGHTSVYWYQQALGLGLQFLLWYDEGEERNRGNFPPRFSGRQFPNYSSELNVNALELEDSALYLCASSLALGTNTEAFFGQGTRLTVV.

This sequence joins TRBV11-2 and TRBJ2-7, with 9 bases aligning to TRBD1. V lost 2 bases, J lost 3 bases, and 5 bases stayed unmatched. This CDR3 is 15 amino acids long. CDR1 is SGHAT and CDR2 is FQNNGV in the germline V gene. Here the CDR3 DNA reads TGTGCCAGCAGCTTATCCGGACAGGGGCACTACGAGCAGTACTTC. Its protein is CASSLSGQGHYEQYF.